The 32 T cell receptor beta chains below come from one sample, sequenced in a study of identical twins. TCRdb re-called the 5' RACE reads through MiXCR, storing one row per CDR3 protein. Of a few hundred thousand distinct CDR3 sequences in the sample, roughly an eighth were seen once. This sample also belongs to another study, concerning yellow fever vaccine responses in identical twins.

The sequencing sample was made of CD4+ T cells sorted from blood. Receptor source: a woman aged 18-29 years in good health.

The sample holds a few counts of this clonotype. V is TRBV6-1 and J is TRBJ2-7, with 7 bases identical to TRBD1. The germline gives CDR1 MNHNS, CDR2 SASEGT. The CDR3 extends over 15 amino acids. The J segment lost 0 bases and the V segment lost 6 bases, leaving 8 bases of the junction unmatched. CDR3 protein: CASSPWTGSSYEQYF. Here the CDR3 DNA reads TGTGCCAGCAGCCCTTGGACAGGTTCCTCCTACGAGCAGTACTTC.

This clonotype has a handful of counts. This rearrangement joins TRBV9 to TRBJ1-1, with 11 positions matching TRBD1. V shed 4 bases, J shed 1 base, and the junction held 3 bases outside the gene matches. Germline lookup yields CDR1 SGDLS and CDR2 YYNGEE. The CDR3 has 15 amino acids. Written as DNA, the CDR3 is TGTGCCAGCAGCCCAGGGACAGGGGGGAACACTGAAGCTTTCTTT. It specifies CASSPGTGGNTEAFF.

The sample holds a few counts of this clonotype. This sequence joins TRBV7-8 and TRBJ2-3; TRBD2 matches at 8 bases. The J segment lost 3 bases and the V segment lost 3 bases, leaving 2 bases of the junction unmatched. The CDR3 totals 14 residues. Germline CDR1 reads SGHVS; CDR2 reads FQNEAQ. The CDR3 reads CASSFAGGTDTQYF. In DNA form, the CDR3 reads TGTGCCAGCAGCTTTGCGGGGGGTACAGATACGCAGTATTTT. The variable domain in full, completed from reference TRBV7-8 and TRBJ2-3, reads GAGVSQSPRYKVAKRGQDVALRCDPISGHVSLFWYQQALGQGPEFLTYFQNEAQLDKSGLPSDRFFAERPEGSVSTLKIQRTQQEDSAVYLCASSFAGGTDTQYFGPGTRLTVL.

This clonotype was detected a few times. The rearrangement links TRBV20-1 to TRBJ2-7; D is uncertain. The germline gives CDR1 DFQATT, CDR2 SNEGSKA (reference sequence). V lost 7 bases, J lost 2 bases, and 15 bases lay in between. CDR3 length: 13 residues. The CDR3 spells CSVKLTGPYEQYF. Written as DNA, the CDR3 is TGCAGTGTCAAGTTGACTGGACCCTACGAGCAGTACTTC.

This clonotype was seen a handful of times. The chain links TRBV2 to TRBJ1-2; D ambiguous. V was shortened by 0 bases and J by 8 bases, with 13 bases between the two germline ends. The germline CDR1 and CDR2 sequences are SNHLY and FYNNEI. This CDR3 contains 14 residues. The DNA for the CDR3 is TGTGCCAGCAGTGAAGCTTCAAGGGCCATGGGCTACACCTTC. It yields the protein CASSEASRAMGYTF.

This clonotype was seen many times. This chain uses TRBV2 with TRBJ2-7; 8 bases match TRBD1. Germline V gives CDR1 SNHLY, CDR2 FYNNEI. This CDR3 spans 14 amino acids. V shed 8 bases, J shed 6 bases, and the junction held 12 bases outside the gene matches. The chain's CDR3 is CASGRTGLTGEQYF. The DNA of the CDR3 is TGTGCCAGCGGAAGGACAGGGCTTACGGGCGAGCAGTACTTC.

This clonotype came up a few times. The J gene is TRBJ2-7, the V gene TRBV3-1; D ambiguous. Germline assignment: CDR1 LGHDT and CDR2 YNNKEL (reference sequence). V was cut by 1 base and J by 5 bases, with 12 bases left in between. The CDR3 extends over 14 amino acids. The CDR3 sequence: CASSQAPQVNEQYF. The CDR3 DNA is TGTGCCAGCAGCCAAGCCCCCCAGGTTAACGAGCAGTACTTC.

This clonotype was seen more than once but under ten times. This chain uses TRBV7-2 with TRBJ2-1; 13 bases map to TRBD2. The CDR3 runs 15 residues. Germline CDR1 SGHTA, CDR2 FQGNSA. The junction had 5 bases not matched to a gene; V was cut back by 3 bases and J by 9 bases. The CDR3 DNA reads as TGTGCCAGCAGCTTCCAGACTAGCGGGGGGTCTGAGCAGTTCTTC. Protein: CASSFQTSGGSEQFF. Filled out from reference TRBV7-2 and TRBJ2-1, the complete variable domain reads GAGVSQSPSNKVTEKGKDVELRCDPISGHTALYWYRQSLGQGLEFLIYFQGNSAPDKSGLPSDRFSAERTGGSVSTLTIQRTQQEDSAVYLCASSFQTSGGSEQFFGPGTRLTVL.

This clonotype was picked up a small number of times. This rearrangement joins TRBV7-2 to TRBJ2-5; 9 bases are a match to TRBD2. The length of the CDR3 is 17 residues. Germline CDR1 SGHTA, CDR2 FQGNSA. V shed 1 base and J 9 bases; nucleotides not matched to a gene: 15. The CDR3 bases are TGTGCCAGCAGCTTAGGAATTAGCGGGAGTATTCCCTTGGCCCAGTACTTC. Translating gives CASSLGISGSIPLAQYF.

This clonotype was counted only a few times. This CDR3 is CASRSDNEQFF. DNA for the CDR3: TGTGCCAGCAGGTCCGACAATGAGCAGTTCTTC. The chain uses TRBV6-5 and TRBJ2-1; no reliable D call. Germline lookup yields CDR1 MNHEY and CDR2 SVGAGI. The CDR3 runs 11 residues. V was trimmed by 6 bases and J by 5 bases, leaving 5 bases between them.

This clonotype turned up a few times. V and J are TRBV3-1 and TRBJ1-2; 10 bases are a match to TRBD1. V shed 4 bases, J shed 6 bases, and the junction held 8 bases outside the gene matches. From germline, CDR1 is LGHDT and CDR2 YNNKEL (reference sequence). The CDR3 contains 15 residues. The CDR3 sequence: CASSLSGTGDNGYTF. The CDR3 DNA reads TGTGCCAGCAGCCTATCCGGGACAGGGGATAATGGCTACACCTTC.

The chain joins TRBV7-2 to TRBJ2-1; D is possibly TRBD2 (6 bases). V was cut by 5 bases and J by 8 bases, with 16 bases left in between. Germline V gene data show CDR1 as SGHTA and CDR2 as FQGNSA. The CDR3 has 14 amino acids. The CDR3 region has the DNA TGTGCCAGCAGCCCCCTGGGGGGAGTCCATGAGCAGTTCTTC. This gives the protein CASSPLGGVHEQFF. Based on the CDR3 plus reference TRBV7-2 and TRBJ2-1, the full variable domain is GAGVSQSPSNKVTEKGKDVELRCDPISGHTALYWYRQSLGQGLEFLIYFQGNSAPDKSGLPSDRFSAERTGGSVSTLTIQRTQQEDSAVYLCASSPLGGVHEQFFGPGTRLTVL.

This clonotype was detected a few times. V and J are TRBV20-1 and TRBJ2-4, with 10 bases lining up with TRBD2. Germline trimming cut 7 bases from V and 8 bases from J; bases unmatched to any gene: 20. Germline V lookup: CDR1 DFQATT, CDR2 SNEGSKA (reference sequence). The CDR3 extends over 17 amino acids. The CDR3 protein is CSVSIRRILAGLDIQYF. The CDR3, as DNA: TGCAGTGTCTCGATCCGCAGAATACTAGCGGGATTGGACATTCAGTACTTC.

The chain uses TRBV4-3 and TRBJ2-3; D remains ambiguous. This CDR3 spans 14 amino acids. Trimming removed 4 bases at V and 5 bases at J, with 13 bases between. CDR1 is LGHNA, CDR2 YSLEER, per germline. The CDR3 sequence: CASSLRAFLDTQYF. DNA of the CDR3: TGCGCCAGCAGCCTAAGGGCTTTTCTAGATACGCAGTATTTT.

This chain links TRBV4-1 with TRBJ2-7; 10 bases match TRBD2. Germline V gene sequence: CDR1 MGHRA, CDR2 YSYEKL. Trimming removed 6 bases from V and 7 bases from J; junction bases left unmatched: 9. The CDR3 sequence is 14 residues long. For the CDR3, the DNA is TGCGCCAGCAGGCCAGCGGGAGGGCCGGGGGAGCAGTACTTC. This translates into CASRPAGGPGEQYF.

The table lists this clonotype with a few counts. The V and J genes are TRBV9 and TRBJ2-5; 7 positions match TRBD2. V lost 0 bases, J lost 1 base, and 6 bases stayed unmatched. This CDR3 spans 16 amino acids. CDR1 SGDLS and CDR2 YYNGEE come from the germline V gene. CDR3 sequence: CASSVAKTSSQETQYF. CDR3 sequence (DNA): TGTGCCAGCAGCGTAGCTAAGACTAGCAGCCAAGAGACCCAGTACTTC.

This clonotype was detected a few times. This sequence joins TRBV11-2 and TRBJ2-7, with TRBD2 identical over 10 bases. The germline V gene encodes CDR1 SGHAT and CDR2 FQNNGV. V was clipped by 5 bases and J by 1 base; unmatched bases: 11. This CDR3 is 17 amino acids long. CDR3: CASSRGILAGESYEQYF. The CDR3 nucleotides are TGTGCCAGCAGCAGGGGGATCCTAGCGGGAGAATCCTACGAGCAGTACTTC.

The genes are TRBV7-8 and TRBJ2-5; D call uncertain. V was trimmed by 4 bases and J by 5 bases, leaving 20 bases between them. The CDR3 is made up of 16 amino acids. Germline loops: CDR1 SGHVS, CDR2 FQNEAQ. CDR3 protein: CASSSLPLGRWETQYF. The CDR3 bases are TGTGCCAGCAGCTCGCTCCCGCTAGGACGATGGGAGACCCAGTACTTC.

This rearrangement joins TRBV6-2 or TRBV6-3 to TRBJ2-7; the D is unclear. The V end was cut by 5 bases, the J end by 3 bases, with 17 bases between. Germline V CDR1 and CDR2: MNHEY, SVGEGT. This CDR3 comprises 15 residues. DNA for the CDR3: TGTGCCAGCAGTCCCCCCGGAAGTTCCAGCTACGAGCAGTACTTC. This codes for CASSPPGSSSYEQYF.

This chain connects TRBV5-1 to TRBJ2-4; 9 bases are shared with TRBD1. CDR1 is SGHRS, CDR2 YFSETQ, per germline. V was pared by 4 bases and J by 1 base, with 6 bases of the junction left unmatched. The CDR3 sequence is 16 residues long. Here the CDR3 DNA reads TGCGCCAGCAGCGAGGGACAGGGAAGGGCCAAAAACATTCAGTACTTC. This gives the protein CASSEGQGRAKNIQYF.

This clonotype was seen repeatedly, ten times or more. V is TRBV9 and J is TRBJ2-1; possible D gene TRBD2, 6 bases. The CDR3 length is 13 residues. V lost 4 bases and J 8 bases, leaving 13 bases between the germline ends. Germline-derived CDR1 and CDR2 are SGDLS and YYNGEE. CDR3 amino acids: CASSRGRPDEQFF. The CDR3 bases are TGTGCCAGCAGCCGGGGGAGGCCCGATGAGCAGTTCTTC.

In this sample, this clonotype turned up a few times. The genes are TRBV20-1 and TRBJ2-4, with 12 bases matching TRBD1. This CDR3 contains 14 residues. Germline values: CDR1 DFQATT, CDR2 SNEGSKA (reference sequence). The CDR3 sequence is CSPFGGQGANIQYF. CDR3 nucleotides: TGCAGCCCCTTTGGGGGACAGGGGGCAAACATTCAGTACTTC.

There are a few counts of this clonotype. The chain employs TRBV28 and TRBJ2-5; 8 bases are a match to TRBD2. V lost 2 bases, J lost 4 bases, and 12 bases stayed unmatched. The CDR3 consists of 17 residues. CDR1 and CDR2 (germline): MDHEN, SYDVKM. CDR3 nucleotides: TGTGCCAGCAGTTTAGCTGCATTAGGCGGGGGGAGAGAGACCCAGTACTTC. Protein: CASSLAALGGGRETQYF.

As to this clonotype: The junction differs from germline at one of its ends, possibly a read error. This rearrangement joins TRBV24-1 to TRBJ2-5; the D call may be TRBD1 or TRBD2 (5 bases each). The CDR3 has 15 residues. Per the germline V gene, CDR1 is KGHDR and CDR2 is SFDVKD. Here the CDR3 DNA reads TGTGCCACCAGTGATCATTCAGGGAGCCAAGAGACCCCGTACTTC. Encoded protein: CATSDHSGSQETPYF.

This clonotype was picked up a small number of times. The chain employs TRBV27 and TRBJ1-2; tentative D call: TRBD1 (6 bases). The CDR3 runs 12 residues. V was clipped by 5 bases and J by 9 bases, with 13 bases between them. Germline V CDR1 and CDR2: MNHEY, SMNVEV (reference sequence). CDR3 region: CASSPSGVSYTF. CDR3 DNA: TGTGCCAGCAGTCCCTCAGGGGTAAGCTACACCTTC.

Only a few counts were recorded for this clonotype. This sequence joins TRBV16 and TRBJ1-2; unclear D gene. This CDR3 is built from 15 residues. V lost 0 bases and J 3 bases, leaving 11 bases between the germline ends. CDR1 and CDR2 (germline): KGHSY, FQNENV. This CDR3 is CASSQSQPGHYGYTF. CDR3 nucleotides: TGTGCCAGCAGCCAATCTCAGCCAGGCCACTATGGCTACACCTTC.

There are many counts of this clonotype. The chain couples TRBV20-1 to TRBJ2-5; D is undetermined. With 3 bases removed from V and 1 base from J, the gap between germline ends came to 15 bases. The CDR3 is made up of 15 amino acids. Germline assignment: CDR1 DFQATT and CDR2 SNEGSKA (reference sequence). The CDR3 nucleotides are TGCAGTGCTAGTAGACCCGAAGGGTCCCAAGAGACCCAGTACTTC. The encoded protein is CSASRPEGSQETQYF.

This clonotype has more than one count but fewer than ten. The genes are TRBV3-1 and TRBJ2-3; a possible D gene is TRBD2 (5 bases). The V end lost 0 bases, the J end lost 2 bases, and 15 bases lay between the germline ends. Per germline, CDR1 LGHDT and CDR2 YNNKEL (reference sequence). The CDR3 spans 17 residues. This CDR3 reads CASSQEKKTGITDTQYF. The CDR3 nucleotides read TGTGCCAGCAGCCAAGAAAAAAAAACGGGGATCACAGATACGCAGTATTTT.

The CDR3 region has the DNA TGTGCCAGCAGCTTATTCGGGAGGGACAATGAGCAGTTCTTC. It specifies CASSLFGRDNEQFF. J is TRBJ2-1 and V is TRBV7-2; TRBD2 matches at 8 bases. The CDR3 runs 14 residues. Germline V gives CDR1 SGHTA, CDR2 FQGNSA. V lost 2 bases and J lost 5; bases outside the gene matches: 2. Full variable domain (rest looked up from reference TRBV7-2 and TRBJ2-1): GAGVSQSPSNKVTEKGKDVELRCDPISGHTALYWYRQSLGQGLEFLIYFQGNSAPDKSGLPSDRFSAERTGGSVSTLTIQRTQQEDSAVYLCASSLFGRDNEQFFGPGTRLTVL.

This rearrangement joins TRBV29-1 to TRBJ2-2; 11 bases line up with TRBD2. V dropped 4 bases and J dropped 7; count of bases not matched to a gene: 8. Germline V lookup: CDR1 SQVTM, CDR2 ANQGSEA. CDR3 length: 15 residues. The CDR3 protein is CSVGFLAGGVGELFF. The CDR3 DNA reads as TGCAGCGTTGGGTTCCTAGCGGGGGGCGTCGGGGAGCTGTTTTTT.

This chain joins TRBV4-3 and TRBJ2-3, with a weak D call TRBD2 (6 bases). The CDR3 consists of 17 residues. Per germline, CDR1 LGHNA and CDR2 YSLEER. With 0 bases removed from V and 5 bases from J, the gap between germline ends came to 18 bases. CDR3 nucleotide sequence: TGCGCCAGCAGCCAAGATTTTACGGGAGTGAGAGGAGATACGCAGTATTTT. It specifies CASSQDFTGVRGDTQYF.

This clonotype showed up just a few times. V is TRBV14 and J is TRBJ2-4, with a weak D call TRBD2 (5 bases). From germline, CDR1 is SGHDN and CDR2 FVKESK. The V and J ends lost 3 bases and 9 bases respectively, with 12 bases between them. The CDR3 runs 13 residues. As DNA, the CDR3 is TGTGCCAGCAGCCAGGGCGGACTTGGCATTCAGTACTTC. Protein sequence: CASSQGGLGIQYF.